Presented here are 8 T cell receptor beta chains from one specimen sequenced in a study of a mutant IDH1 vaccine in newly diagnosed glioma. Produced via immunoSEQ multiplex PCR; TCRdb's table is partial and in-frame only. The sample records 15,000 or so clones, 95% to 96% being singletons. As for time point: baseline, week 1 (first vaccination visit). The treatment is: pre-vaccination baseline after standard-of-care therapy. The sample in question was peripheral blood mononuclear cells (PBMCs), obtained from a glioma patient treated with radiotherapy, temozolomide or both. All receptors derive from a woman between 18 and 29 years old with glioma. Some clones in this sample may be carry-over from other donors' samples.

On this clone: One junction end disagrees with the germline gene, perhaps due to a read error. The chain links TRBV5-6 to TRBJ2-5, with TRBD2 identical over 8 bases. Germline V gene data show CDR1 as SGHDT and CDR2 as YYEEEE. The CDR3 has 15 residues. The CDR3 coding sequence is TGTGCCAGCAGCCGGGGGGGTGGAGGCCCCCCGTCGCTTGACTTC. Translation gives CASSRGGGGPPSLDF.

This chain connects TRBV14 to TRBJ2-5; D remains unclear. V lost 1 base and J 1 base, leaving 10 bases between the germline ends. Per the germline V gene, CDR1 is SGHDN and CDR2 is FVKESK. CDR3 length equals 15 residues. The CDR3 DNA reads as TGTGCCAGCAGCCAAGCTTTACATGGCCAAGAGACCCAGTACTTC. It translates to CASSQALHGQETQYF.

The rearrangement uses TRBV5-5 and TRBJ2-1; 7 nucleotides match TRBD1. Germline values: CDR1 SGHKS, CDR2 YYEKEE (reference sequence). Trimming at V came to 0 bases and at J to 4 bases, leaving 7 bases not matched to a gene. The CDR3 has 16 residues. This chain's CDR3 is CASSLGIGTAYNEQFF. CDR3 in DNA: TGTGCCAGCAGCTTGGGGATTGGGACAGCTTACAATGAGCAGTTCTTC.

Only one count was recorded for this clone. This chain links TRBV6-1 with TRBJ1-3; no reliable D call. Germline assignment: CDR1 MNHNS and CDR2 SASEGT. This CDR3 region has 17 residues. Deletions cut 0 bases from V and 2 bases from J, with 14 bases between. The CDR3 DNA reads as TGTGCCAGCAGTGAAGCGTTAGGAGGATACACTGGAAACACCATATATTTT. Translating gives CASSEALGGYTGNTIYF.

This clone was detected once. The gene calls are TRBV5-1 and TRBJ1-1; possible D gene TRBD1, 6 bases. Germline CDR1 SGHRS, CDR2 YFSETQ. CDR3 length: 12 residues. The ends were cut back, 5 bases at V and 4 bases at J, with 9 bases in the middle. The CDR3 reads CASSRGVTEAFF. The CDR3 DNA reads as TGCGCCAGCAGTAGGGGGGTCACTGAAGCTTTCTTT.

J is TRBJ2-5 and V is TRBV6-1, with a weak D call TRBD1 (6 bases). The CDR3 covers 14 residues. Germline CDR1 reads MNHNS; CDR2 reads SASEGT. The V end lost 8 bases, the J end lost 4 bases, and 17 bases lay between the germline ends. CDR3 region: CASGQTGTPETQYF. The CDR3 region has the DNA TGTGCCAGCGGCCAAACAGGGACCCCAGAGACCCAGTACTTC.

The chain uses TRBV12-2 and TRBJ2-1. TRBV12-2 is labeled a pseudogene. CDR3 length: 14 amino acids. This CDR3 is CASRWEISYNEQFF. The CDR3 DNA sequence: TGTGCAAGTCGCTGGGAAATCTCCTACAATGAGCAGTTCTTC.

The rearrangement joins TRBV12-2 to TRBJ1-1. TRBV12-2 is a pseudogene. The CDR3 consists of 15 residues. CDR3 coding DNA: TGTGCAAGTCGCTTAGCTTCGGGACCTTCTCCTGAAGCTTTCTTT. Translation gives CASRLASGPSPEAFF.